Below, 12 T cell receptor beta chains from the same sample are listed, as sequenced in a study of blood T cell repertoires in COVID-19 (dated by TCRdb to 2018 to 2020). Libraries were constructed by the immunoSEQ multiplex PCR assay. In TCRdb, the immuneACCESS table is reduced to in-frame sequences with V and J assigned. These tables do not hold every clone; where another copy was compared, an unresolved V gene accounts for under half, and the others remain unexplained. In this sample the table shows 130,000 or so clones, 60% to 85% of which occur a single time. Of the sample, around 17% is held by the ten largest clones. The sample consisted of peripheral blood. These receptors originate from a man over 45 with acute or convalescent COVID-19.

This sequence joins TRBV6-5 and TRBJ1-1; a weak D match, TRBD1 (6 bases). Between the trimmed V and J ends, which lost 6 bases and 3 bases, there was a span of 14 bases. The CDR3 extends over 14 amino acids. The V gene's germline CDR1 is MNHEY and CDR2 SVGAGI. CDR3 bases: TGTGCCAGCAGGGTACAGGGTTGGGACACTGAAGCTTTCTTT. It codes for CASRVQGWDTEAFF.

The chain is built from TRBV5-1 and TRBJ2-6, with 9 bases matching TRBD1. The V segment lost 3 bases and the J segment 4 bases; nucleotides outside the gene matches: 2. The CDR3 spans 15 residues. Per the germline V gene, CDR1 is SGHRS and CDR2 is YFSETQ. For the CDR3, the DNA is TGCGCCAGCAGCTGGACAGGGGTCGGGGCCAACGTCCTGACTTTC. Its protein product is CASSWTGVGANVLTF.

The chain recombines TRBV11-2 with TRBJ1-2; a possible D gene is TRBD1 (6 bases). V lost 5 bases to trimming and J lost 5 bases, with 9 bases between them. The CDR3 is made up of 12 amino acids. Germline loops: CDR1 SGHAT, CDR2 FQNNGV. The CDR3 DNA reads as TGTGCCAGCAGCGAGAGGGGGTATGGCTACACCTTC. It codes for CASSERGYGYTF.

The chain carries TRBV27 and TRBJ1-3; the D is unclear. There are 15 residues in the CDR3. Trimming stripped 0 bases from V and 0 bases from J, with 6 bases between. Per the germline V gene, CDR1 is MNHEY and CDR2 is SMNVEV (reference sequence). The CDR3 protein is CASSLSPGSGNTIYF. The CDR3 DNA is TGTGCCAGCAGTTTATCGCCCGGCTCTGGAAACACCATATATTTT.

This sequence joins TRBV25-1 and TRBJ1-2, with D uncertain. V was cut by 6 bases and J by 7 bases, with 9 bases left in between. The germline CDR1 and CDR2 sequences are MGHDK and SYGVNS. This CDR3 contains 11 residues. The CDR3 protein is CASRREGGYTF. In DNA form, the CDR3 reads TGTGCCAGCAGGAGGGAGGGTGGCTACACCTTC.

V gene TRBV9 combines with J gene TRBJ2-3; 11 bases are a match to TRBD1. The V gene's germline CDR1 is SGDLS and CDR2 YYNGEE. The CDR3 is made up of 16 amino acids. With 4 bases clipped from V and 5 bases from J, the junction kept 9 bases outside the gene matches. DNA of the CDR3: TGTGCCAGCAGCACTTCAGGGACAGGGGGAAAAGATACGCAGTATTTT. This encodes CASSTSGTGGKDTQYF.

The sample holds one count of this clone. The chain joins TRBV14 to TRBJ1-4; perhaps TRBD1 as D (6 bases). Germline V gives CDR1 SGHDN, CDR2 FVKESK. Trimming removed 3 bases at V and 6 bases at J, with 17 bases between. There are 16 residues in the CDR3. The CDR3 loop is CASSHRFSGGDEKLFF. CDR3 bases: TGTGCCAGCAGCCACCGATTCAGCGGGGGCGATGAAAAACTGTTTTTT. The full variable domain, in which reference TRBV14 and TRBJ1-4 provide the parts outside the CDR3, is EAGVTQFPSHSVIEKGQTVTLRCDPISGHDNLYWYRRVMGKEIKFLLHFVKESKQDESGMPNNRFLAERTGGTYSTLKVQPAELEDSGVYFCASSHRFSGGDEKLFFGSGTQLSVL.

The CDR3, as DNA: TGTGCCAGCAGCTTGGGGGGTGTGGCGGGGGCTAATTCACCCCTCCACTTT. Its protein product is CASSLGGVAGANSPLHF. This chain links TRBV5-4 with TRBJ1-6; the D gene is possibly TRBD1 (6 bases). V shed 0 bases and J shed 6 bases, with 16 bases lying between them. The CDR3 runs 17 residues. Germline V gene lookup returns CDR1 SGHNT and CDR2 YYREEE (reference sequence).

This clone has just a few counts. CDR3 amino acids: CASSLGDRDNEKLFF. Written as DNA, the CDR3 is TGCGCCAGCAGCTTGGGGGACAGGGATAATGAAAAACTGTTTTTT. This chain uses TRBV5-1 with TRBJ1-4; TRBD1 matches at 9 bases. Germline CDR1 and CDR2: SGHRS and YFSETQ. Trimming cost V 0 bases and J 4 bases; bases outside gene matches: 1. CDR3 length: 15 amino acids.

The CDR3 sequence: CASSAQGQGGQPQHF. CDR3 coding DNA: TGTGCCAGCAGTGCCCAAGGACAGGGCGGTCAGCCCCAGCATTTT. The chain combines TRBV6-4 with TRBJ1-5; 8 positions match TRBD1. The CDR3 totals 15 residues. The trim removed 4 bases at V and 6 bases at J, leaving 8 bases unmatched. Germline loops: CDR1 MRHNA, CDR2 SNTAGT.

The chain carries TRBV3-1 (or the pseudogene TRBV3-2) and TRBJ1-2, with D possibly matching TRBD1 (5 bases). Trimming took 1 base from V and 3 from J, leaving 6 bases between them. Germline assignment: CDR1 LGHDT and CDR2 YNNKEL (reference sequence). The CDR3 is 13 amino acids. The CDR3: CASSQVGHYGYTF. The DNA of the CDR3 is TGTGCCAGCAGCCAAGTGGGGCACTATGGCTACACCTTC.

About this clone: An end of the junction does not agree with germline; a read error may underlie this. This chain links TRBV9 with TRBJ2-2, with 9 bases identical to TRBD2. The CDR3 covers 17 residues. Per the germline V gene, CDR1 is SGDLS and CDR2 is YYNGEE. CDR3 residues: CASSETRGGAGTGELFF. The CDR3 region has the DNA TGCGCCAGCAGCGAAACTCGCGGGGGGGCCGGGACCGGGGAGCTGTTTTTT.